This is a list of T cell receptor beta chains from one sample in a study of T-cell reconstitution after alpha-beta-depleted transplantation in children. TCRdb reanalysed the PCR reads using MiXCR and keeps one entry per CDR3 protein. The sample lists around 250,000 distinct CDR3 sequences, over 20% occurring once. The sample was PBMCs, taken before TCRalphabeta/CD19-depleted stem cell transplant. Receptors originate from a girl aged 2 to 10 with Fanconi anemia, due to receive a stem cell transplant. CDR3s include the opening cysteine and the closing phenylalanine or tryptophan. Each record gives: J gene, V gene, D gene, clone size, CDR3 protein, CDR3 DNA. D genes are given only for firm matches. Some rows have no size entry. The others give once, few or many, or a class for an expanded clone.

>TRBJ1-1|TRBV20-1|.|many
CSARGAFF
TGCAGTGCTAGAGGTGCTTTCTTT
>TRBJ2-7|TRBV7-9|.|.
CASSSPRGAYEQYF
TGTGCCAGCAGCTCCCCCAGGGGGGCCTACGAGCAGTACTTC
>TRBJ2-2|TRBV29-1|TRBD2|.
CSVVAGTNTGELFF
TGCAGCGTTGTAGCGGGAACTAACACCGGGGAGCTGTTTTTT
>TRBJ2-3|TRBV11-2|TRBD1|once
CASSQSLGQGADTQYF
TGTGCCAGCAGTCAGTCACTCGGACAGGGGGCTGATACGCAGTATTTT
>TRBJ2-5|TRBV9|.|.
CASSGGIPQETQYF
TGTGCCAGCAGCGGGGGGATACCTCAAGAGACCCAGTACTTC
>TRBJ2-5|TRBV6-5|TRBD2|few
CASSYAGTSGIQETQYF
TGTGCCAGCAGTTACGCCGGGACTAGCGGCATCCAAGAGACCCAGTACTTC
>TRBJ2-7|TRBV29-1|TRBD2|few
CSVVGAGIYEQYF
TGCAGCGTTGTAGGAGCGGGAATCTACGAGCAGTACTTC
>TRBJ1-1|TRBV5-1|.|few
CASIGGGEHKKGAFF
TGCGCCAGCATCGGAGGAGGGGAACACAAAAAGGGAGCTTTCTTT
>TRBJ2-2|TRBV11-1|TRBD1|few
CASSFRPGDRGRRGELFF
TGTGCCAGCAGTTTTCGTCCCGGGGACAGGGGGCGCCGCGGGGAGCTGTTTTTT
>TRBJ2-1|TRBV18|.|few
CASSDYHNEQFF
TGTGCCAGCTCTGACTACCACAATGAGCAGTTCTTC
>TRBJ2-7|TRBV29-1|.|many
CSVEVGGLAYEQYF
TGCAGCGTTGAAGTCGGGGGCCTAGCCTACGAGCAGTACTTC
>TRBJ2-1|TRBV4-1|TRBD2|.
CATTAHISGISYNEQFF
TGCGCCACCACCGCCCATATAAGCGGGATCTCCTACAATGAGCAGTTCTTC
>TRBJ2-5|TRBV14|.|many
CASSRSSFWTQYF
TGTGCCAGCAGCCGTTCTTCCTTTTGGACCCAGTACTTC
>TRBJ2-1|TRBV7-2|.|.
CASRWGARGSYNEQFF
TGTGCCAGCAGGTGGGGGGCCCGAGGCTCCTACAATGAGCAGTTCTTC
>TRBJ1-6|TRBV14|.|many
CASSQDYGFNSPLHF
TGTGCCAGCAGCCAAGATTACGGATTTAATTCACCCCTCCACTTT
>TRBJ1-5|TRBV20-1|.|few
CSARDHGQGQPQHF
TGCAGTGCTAGAGATCACGGTCAGGGTCAGCCCCAGCATTTT
>TRBJ2-3|TRBV19|.|.
CASSLGALDTDTQYF
TGTGCCAGTAGTCTGGGGGCGTTGGACACAGATACGCAGTATTTT
>TRBJ2-3|TRBV29-1|TRBD1|many
CTGQGGTDTQYF
TGCACCGGTCAGGGGGGCACAGATACGCAGTATTTT
>TRBJ1-3|TRBV18|TRBD1|.
CASSPRTGRSGNTIYF
TGTGCCAGCTCACCTAGGACAGGCCGCTCTGGAAACACCATATATTTT
>TRBJ1-4|TRBV29-1|.|many
CSVDEGMAEKLFF
TGCAGCGTTGACGAGGGTATGGCTGAAAAACTGTTTTTT
>TRBJ2-5|TRBV5-6|TRBD2|once
CASSLASGQETQYF
TGTGCCAGCAGCTTGGCTAGCGGGCAAGAGACCCAGTACTTC
>TRBJ2-5|TRBV11-2|.|.
CASSFGGWGEQETQYF
TGTGCCAGCAGCTTCGGCGGGTGGGGGGAACAAGAGACCCAGTACTTC
>TRBJ1-1|TRBV20-1|.|.
CSATAMNTEAFF
TGCAGTGCTACAGCGATGAACACTGAAGCTTTCTTT
>TRBJ2-3|TRBV12-3/TRBV12-4|.|few
CASSQADTQYF
TGTGCCAGCAGTCAAGCAGATACGCAGTATTTT
>TRBJ1-1|TRBV15|.|many
CATSRDDPGGRVHEAFF
TGTGCCACCAGCAGAGATGACCCCGGGGGGCGAGTACATGAAGCTTTCTTT
>TRBJ2-1|TRBV12-3/TRBV12-4|TRBD2|many
CASSLAGTSGGNEQFF
TGTGCCAGCAGTTTAGCCGGGACTAGCGGGGGGAATGAGCAGTTCTTC
>TRBJ1-1|TRBV13|.|.
CASSLPGATPVNTEAFF
TGTGCCAGCAGCTTACCAGGGGCGACTCCTGTAAACACTGAAGCTTTCTTT
>TRBJ2-1|TRBV29-1|.|.
CSVEGKNNEQFF
TGCAGCGTTGAGGGCAAAAACAATGAGCAGTTCTTC
>TRBJ1-6|TRBV28|TRBD1|many
CASSWVDRDNSPLHF
TGTGCCAGCAGTTGGGTGGACAGGGATAATTCACCCCTCCACTTT